Here is one T cell receptor (beta chain) with its context. Germline V gene data show CDR1 as MNHNS and CDR2 as SASEGT. This CDR3 spans 13 amino acids. With 6 bases removed from V and 4 bases from J, the gap between germline ends came to 12 bases. These data belong to a study of shared clonotypes between healthy human individuals. As for the study in general: Three CD4 naive, three CD4 memory, two CD8 naive and one CD8 memory plate were used per donor.

Several immunoSEQ plates received, in even portions, the genomic DNA of each subset. The protocol was immunoSEQ multiplex PCR, while the TCRdb copy is restricted to in-frame clones and leaves out a portion. The sample carries roughly 2 million clones, about 95% recorded once. Terminally differentiated effector memory CD45RA+ cells were excluded from the naive CD8 cells, which were CD45RO-negative and positively selected for CCR7. The donors were all Caucasian adults (living in Nashville, Tennessee). V is TRBV6-1 and J is TRBJ1-2, with D unresolved. This clonotype originated in a man between 18 and 29 years old in good health. The specimen was naive CD8+ T cells sorted from blood. CDR3 sequence: CASRLTEFYGYTF. Written as DNA, the CDR3 is TGTGCCAGCAGGCTAACAGAGTTCTATGGCTACACCTTC.